Listed below are T cell receptor beta chains from one sample, sequenced in a study of circulating CD8 cells and anti-PD-1 response in melanoma. TCRdb ran MiXCR on the reads and lists one entry per CDR3 protein. The table lists some 400 distinct CDR3 sequences, about a tenth of them singletons. The sample in question was CD8+ T cells from PBMCs, obtained at baseline or after one month of anti-PD-1 therapy (not recorded which). These TCRs come from a human donor with melanoma. Each CDR3 is given with its conserved first and last residue. Fields, in order: CDR3 length, V gene, clone size, D gene, J gene, CDR3 protein, CDR3 DNA. The D gene is left open where the match is weak. Clone size is given as once, few, many, or a class for an expanded clone.

15,TRBV6-6,few,.,TRBJ2-5,CASSFSSGAWETQYF,TGTGCCAGCAGTTTTTCGTCGGGGGCCTGGGAGACCCAGTACTTC
16,TRBV19,medium-sized,.,TRBJ1-6,CASKPKLTLYNSPLHF,TGTGCCAGTAAACCAAAGTTGACTCTTTATAATTCACCCCTCCACTTT
19,TRBV4-3,medium-sized,TRBD2,TRBJ2-3,CASSQGLAGGSEGTDTQYF,TGCGCCAGCAGCCAAGGACTAGCGGGGGGGTCCGAAGGCACAGATACGCAGTATTTT
14,TRBV4-3,large,.,TRBJ2-7,CASSQDFGPYEQYF,TGCGCCAGCAGCCAAGACTTCGGACCCTACGAGCAGTACTTC
15,TRBV19,medium-sized,.,TRBJ2-1,CASSIVVGGPSEQFF,TGTGCCAGTAGTATAGTGGTGGGGGGGCCTTCCGAGCAGTTCTTC
15,TRBV27,medium-sized,.,TRBJ1-5,CASSFSTELNQPQHF,TGTGCCAGCAGTTTTTCTACAGAACTCAATCAGCCCCAGCATTTT
17,TRBV2,medium-sized,TRBD2,TRBJ2-1,CASSEAQSSGGAFEQFF,TGTGCCAGCAGTGAAGCGCAATCTAGCGGGGGGGCCTTTGAGCAGTTCTTC
15,TRBV11-2,large,TRBD2,TRBJ2-3,CASSRTSGSTDTQYF,TGTGCCAGCAGCCGGACTAGCGGTAGCACAGATACGCAGTATTTT
14,TRBV7-9,large,.,TRBJ2-3,CASSLSQSTDTQYF,TGTGCCAGCAGCTTAAGTCAGTCCACAGATACGCAGTATTTT
18,TRBV19,medium-sized,.,TRBJ1-1,CASSPLPPAASTNTEAFF,TGTGCCAGTAGTCCACTACCACCTGCAGCCTCGACGAACACTGAAGCTTTCTTT
17,TRBV19,medium-sized,.,TRBJ2-3,CASSISGATTSKDTQYF,TGTGCCAGTAGTATAAGTGGCGCCACAACCAGCAAGGATACGCAGTATTTT
14,TRBV9,medium-sized,.,TRBJ2-1,CASSLTRAGNEQFF,TGTGCCAGCAGCTTGACTAGGGCAGGCAATGAGCAGTTCTTC
15,TRBV9,large,TRBD2,TRBJ2-1,CASSASGGFNNEQFF,TGTGCCAGCAGCGCTAGCGGGGGATTTAACAATGAGCAGTTCTTC
14,TRBV19,large,.,TRBJ2-5,CASSIRGAGKTQYF,TGTGCCAGTAGTATACGGGGCGCTGGGAAGACCCAGTACTTC
11,TRBV19,medium-sized,.,TRBJ1-1,CASSIMTEAFF,TGTGCCAGTAGTATTATGACTGAAGCTTTCTTT
16,TRBV29-1,medium-sized,TRBD1,TRBJ2-7,CSVEAWGQGQGYEQYF,TGCAGCGTTGAAGCCTGGGGACAGGGGCAAGGATACGAGCAGTACTTC
14,TRBV7-2,few,.,TRBJ2-5,CASSRWGAKETQYF,TGTGCCAGCAGCCGATGGGGGGCGAAAGAGACCCAGTACTTC